The clone carrying this T cell receptor beta chain showed up just a few times. Antigen unknown. The data were obtained in a study of T cells in Graves' hyperthyroidism and ophthalmopathy. Study outcomes and limitations: Most thyroid clonotypes expanded above 0.001 appeared in blood too.

TCR beta CDR3 regions were amplified from RNA transcripts. HTBI primers were employed in a first-round RT-PCR of the TCR CDR3. One entry per CDR3 protein, called by TCRdb with MiXCR from the multiplex PCR reads. The sample has 550,000 to 700,000 distinct CDR3 sequences, around 42% seen once. This CDR3 region has 15 residues. V dropped 5 bases and J dropped 5; count of bases not matched to a gene: 9. Germline lookup yields CDR1 KGHDR and CDR2 SFDVKD. Clinical symptoms, serum thyroxine and TRAb, thyroid ultrasound and orbital computed tomography were used for the diagnoses. J is TRBJ1-1 and V is TRBV24-1; the match to TRBD1 covers 8 bases. The sequence was collected from an adult woman with Graves' disease, either hyperthyroidism or ophthalmopathy (not recorded which). Sequenced input: peripheral blood or thyroid tissue (not recorded which). CDR3 loop: CATSASRGQETEAFF. CDR3 nucleotides: TGTGCCACCAGTGCTAGCAGGGGGCAAGAAACTGAAGCTTTCTTT.